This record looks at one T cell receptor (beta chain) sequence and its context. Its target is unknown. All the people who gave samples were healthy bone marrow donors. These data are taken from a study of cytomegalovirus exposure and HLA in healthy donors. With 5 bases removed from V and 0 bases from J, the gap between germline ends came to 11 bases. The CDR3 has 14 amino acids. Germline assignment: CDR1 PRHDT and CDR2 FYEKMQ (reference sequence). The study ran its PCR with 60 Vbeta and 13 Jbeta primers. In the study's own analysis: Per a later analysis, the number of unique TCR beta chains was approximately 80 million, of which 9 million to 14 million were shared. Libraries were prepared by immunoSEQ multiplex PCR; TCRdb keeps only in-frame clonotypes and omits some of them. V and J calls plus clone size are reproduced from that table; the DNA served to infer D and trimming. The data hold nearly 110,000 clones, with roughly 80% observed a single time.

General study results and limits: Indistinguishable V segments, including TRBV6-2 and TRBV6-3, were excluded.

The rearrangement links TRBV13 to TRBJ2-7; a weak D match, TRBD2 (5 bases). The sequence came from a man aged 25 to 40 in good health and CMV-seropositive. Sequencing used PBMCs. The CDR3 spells CASSTRAASYEQYF. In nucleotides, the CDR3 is TGTGCCAGCAGCACTAGAGCAGCCTCCTACGAGCAGTACTTC.